This TCR beta chain was identified during a study of shared clonotypes between healthy human individuals. This CDR3 spans 13 amino acids. Germline-derived CDR1 and CDR2 are SGHVS and FQNEAQ. Deletions cut 2 bases from V and 6 bases from J, with 11 bases between. CD8 cells classed as naive were CD45RO-negative and positively selected for CCR7, excluding terminally differentiated effector memory CD45RA+ cells. The assay was immunoSEQ multiplex PCR, and TCRdb's table has in-frame clones only and misses some. The sample lists more than 500,000 clones; 85% to 95% were seen once. J is TRBJ2-7 and V is TRBV7-8, with no clear D. The TCR was taken from a woman between 25 and 40 years old in good health. Material: naive CD8+ T cells sorted from blood. This CDR3 reads CASSLSPTAEQYF. CDR3 bases: TGTGCCAGCAGCTTATCCCCGACGGCCGAGCAGTACTTC. The complete variable domain, with remaining parts taken from reference TRBV7-8 and TRBJ2-7, reads GAGVSQSPRYKVAKRGQDVALRCDPISGHVSLFWYQQALGQGPEFLTYFQNEAQLDKSGLPSDRFFAERPEGSVSTLKIQRTQQEDSAVYLCASSLSPTAEQYFGPGTRLTVT.